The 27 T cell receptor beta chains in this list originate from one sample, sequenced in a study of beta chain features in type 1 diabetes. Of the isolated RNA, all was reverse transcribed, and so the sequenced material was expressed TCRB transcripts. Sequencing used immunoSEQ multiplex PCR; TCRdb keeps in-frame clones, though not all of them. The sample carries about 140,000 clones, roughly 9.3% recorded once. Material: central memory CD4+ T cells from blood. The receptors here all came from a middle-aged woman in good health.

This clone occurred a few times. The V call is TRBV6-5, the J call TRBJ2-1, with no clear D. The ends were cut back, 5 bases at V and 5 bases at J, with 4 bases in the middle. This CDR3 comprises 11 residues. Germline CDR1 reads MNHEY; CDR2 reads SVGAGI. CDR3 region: CASSIDNEQFF. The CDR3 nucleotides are TGTGCCAGCAGTATCGACAATGAGCAGTTCTTC.

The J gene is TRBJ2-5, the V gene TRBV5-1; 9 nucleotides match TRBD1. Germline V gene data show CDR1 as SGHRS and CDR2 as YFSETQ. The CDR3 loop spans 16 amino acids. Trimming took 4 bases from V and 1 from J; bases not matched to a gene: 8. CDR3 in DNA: TGCGCCAGCAGCGCTTCCGGGACAGGGATCCAAGAGACCCAGTACTTC. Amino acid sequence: CASSASGTGIQETQYF.

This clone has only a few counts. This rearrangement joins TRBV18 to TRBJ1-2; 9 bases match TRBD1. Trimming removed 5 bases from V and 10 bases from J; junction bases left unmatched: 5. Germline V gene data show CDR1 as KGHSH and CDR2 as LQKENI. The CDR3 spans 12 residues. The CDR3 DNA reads TGTGCCAGCTCATTCGACAGGGGGGACTACACCTTC. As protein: CASSFDRGDYTF. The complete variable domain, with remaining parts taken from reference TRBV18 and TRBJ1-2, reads NAGVMQNPRHLVRRRGQEARLRCSPMKGHSHVYWYRQLPEEGLKFMVYLQKENIIDESGMPKERFSAEFPKEGPSILRIQQVVRGDSAAYFCASSFDRGDYTFGSGTRLTVV.

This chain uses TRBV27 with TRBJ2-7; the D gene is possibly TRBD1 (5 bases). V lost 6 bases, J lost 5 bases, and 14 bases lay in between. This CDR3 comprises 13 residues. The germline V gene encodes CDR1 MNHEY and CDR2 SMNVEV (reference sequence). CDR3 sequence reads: CASRLAGSHEQYF. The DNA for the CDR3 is TGTGCCAGCAGGTTGGCAGGGTCCCACGAGCAGTACTTC.

The CDR3 protein is CASSLVGQRSSYNEQFF. The CDR3 bases are TGCGCCAGCAGCTTGGTCGGACAGCGGAGCTCCTACAATGAGCAGTTCTTC. The rearrangement links TRBV5-1 to TRBJ2-1; D may be TRBD1 (6 bases). CDR1 and CDR2 from the germline V gene are SGHRS and YFSETQ. The CDR3 has 17 amino acids. V shed 0 bases and J shed 0 bases, with 13 bases lying between them.

CDR3 amino acids: CASSLAPGYEQKLFF. The CDR3 DNA reads TGTGCCAGCAGCTTAGCGCCCGGGTATGAACAAAAACTGTTTTTT. The gene calls are TRBV7-8 and TRBJ1-4; the D is unclear. In germline, CDR1 is SGHVS, CDR2 FQNEAQ. V was trimmed by 0 bases and J by 9 bases, leaving 14 bases between them. This CDR3 spans 15 amino acids.

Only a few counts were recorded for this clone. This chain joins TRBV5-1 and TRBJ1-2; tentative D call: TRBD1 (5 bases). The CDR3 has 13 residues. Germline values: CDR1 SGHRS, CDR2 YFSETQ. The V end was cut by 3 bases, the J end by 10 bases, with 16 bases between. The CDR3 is CASSSRGEKDYTF. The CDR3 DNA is TGCGCCAGCAGCTCCCGGGGGGAGAAGGACTACACCTTC.

CDR3: CASSSEQVSNEQFF. The CDR3 coding sequence is TGTGCCAGCAGCTCGGAACAGGTATCCAATGAGCAGTTCTTC. The chain combines TRBV5-5 with TRBJ2-1; a possible D gene is TRBD1 (5 bases). This CDR3 is built from 14 residues. Germline CDR1 is SGHKS and CDR2 is YYEKEE (reference sequence). V was shortened by 3 bases and J by 6 bases, with 13 bases between the two germline ends.

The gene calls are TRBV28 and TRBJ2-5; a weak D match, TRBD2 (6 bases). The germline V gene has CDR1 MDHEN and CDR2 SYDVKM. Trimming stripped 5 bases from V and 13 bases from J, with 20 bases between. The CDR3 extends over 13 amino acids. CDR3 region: CASSPQTVGEVYF. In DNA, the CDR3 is TGTGCCAGCAGTCCCCAGACCGTCGGGGAGGTGTACTTC.

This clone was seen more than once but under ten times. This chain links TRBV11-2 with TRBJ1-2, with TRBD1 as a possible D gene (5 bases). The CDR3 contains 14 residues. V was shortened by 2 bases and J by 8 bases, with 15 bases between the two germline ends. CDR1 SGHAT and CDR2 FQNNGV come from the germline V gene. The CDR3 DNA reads TGTGCCAGCAGCTTATCTGGGACTCTGGCGGGCTACACCTTC. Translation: CASSLSGTLAGYTF.

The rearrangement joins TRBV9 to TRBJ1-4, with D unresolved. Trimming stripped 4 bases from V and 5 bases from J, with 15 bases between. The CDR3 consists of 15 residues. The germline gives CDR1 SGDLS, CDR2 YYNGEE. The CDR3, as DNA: TGTGCCAGCAGCCCCCGTGGGCGGGAAAATGAAAAACTGTTTTTT. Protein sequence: CASSPRGRENEKLFF.

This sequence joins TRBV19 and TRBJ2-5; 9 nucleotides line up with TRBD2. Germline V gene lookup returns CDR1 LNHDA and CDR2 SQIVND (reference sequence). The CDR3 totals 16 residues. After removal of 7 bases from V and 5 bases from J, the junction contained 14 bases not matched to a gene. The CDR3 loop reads CASNQGLASGVETQYF. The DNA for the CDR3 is TGTGCCAGTAATCAGGGGCTAGCTAGCGGGGTGGAGACCCAGTACTTC.

CDR3 nucleotides: TGTGCCAGCAGCGCGAGGGCCCAAGTTAACTCAAACACTGAAGCTTTCTTT. Its protein is CASSARAQVNSNTEAFF. V and J are TRBV2 and TRBJ1-1; D is unclear. This CDR3 is 17 amino acids long. The V and J ends lost 6 bases and 2 bases respectively, with 22 bases between them. In germline, CDR1 is SNHLY, CDR2 FYNNEI.

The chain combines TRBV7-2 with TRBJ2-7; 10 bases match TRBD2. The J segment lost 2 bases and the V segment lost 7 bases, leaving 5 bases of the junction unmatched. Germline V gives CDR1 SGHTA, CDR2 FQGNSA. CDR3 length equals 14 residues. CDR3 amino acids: CASNPLAGAYEQYF. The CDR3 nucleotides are TGTGCCAGCAACCCCCTAGCGGGGGCCTACGAGCAGTACTTC. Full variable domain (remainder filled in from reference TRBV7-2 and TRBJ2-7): GAGVSQSPSNKVTEKGKDVELRCDPISGHTALYWYRQSLGQGLEFLIYFQGNSAPDKSGLPSDRFSAERTGGSVSTLTIQRTQQEDSAVYLCASNPLAGAYEQYFGPGTRLTVT.

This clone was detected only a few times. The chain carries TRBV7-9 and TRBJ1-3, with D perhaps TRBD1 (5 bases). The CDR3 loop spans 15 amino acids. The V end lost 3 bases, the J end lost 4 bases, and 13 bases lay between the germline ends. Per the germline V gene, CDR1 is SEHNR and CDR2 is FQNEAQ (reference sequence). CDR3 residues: CASSFAGVQGNTIYF. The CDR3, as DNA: TGTGCCAGCAGCTTCGCGGGGGTACAAGGAAACACCATATATTTT.

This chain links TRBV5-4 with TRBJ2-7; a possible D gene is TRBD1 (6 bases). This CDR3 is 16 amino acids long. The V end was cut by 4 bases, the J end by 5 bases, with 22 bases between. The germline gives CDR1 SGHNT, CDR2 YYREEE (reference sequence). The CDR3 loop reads CASSAPPGEGFNEQYF. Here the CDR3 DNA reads TGTGCCAGCAGCGCCCCCCCAGGGGAAGGGTTCAACGAGCAGTACTTC.

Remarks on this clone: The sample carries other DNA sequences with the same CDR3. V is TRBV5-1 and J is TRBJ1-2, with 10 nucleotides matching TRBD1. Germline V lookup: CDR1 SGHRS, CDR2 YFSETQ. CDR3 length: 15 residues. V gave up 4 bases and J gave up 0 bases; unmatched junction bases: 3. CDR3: CASSRDRGSNYGYTF. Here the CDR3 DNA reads TGCGCCAGCAGCCGGGACAGGGGATCTAACTATGGCTACACCTTC. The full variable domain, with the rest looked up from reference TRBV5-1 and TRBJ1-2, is KAGVTQTPRYLIKTRGQQVTLSCSPISGHRSVSWYQQTPGQGLQFLFEYFSETQRNKGNFPGRFSGRQFSNSRSEMNVSTLELGDSALYLCASSRDRGSNYGYTFGSGTRLTVV.

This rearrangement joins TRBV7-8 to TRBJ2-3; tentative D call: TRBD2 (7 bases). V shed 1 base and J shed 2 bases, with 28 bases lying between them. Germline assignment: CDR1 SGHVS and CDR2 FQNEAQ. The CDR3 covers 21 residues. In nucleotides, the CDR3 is TGTGCCAGCAGCTTAGTCGGCGGCGGGGGAGGGGGTAGACGGTCCACAGATACGCAGTATTTT. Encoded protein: CASSLVGGGGGGRRSTDTQYF. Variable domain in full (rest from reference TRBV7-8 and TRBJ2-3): GAGVSQSPRYKVAKRGQDVALRCDPISGHVSLFWYQQALGQGPEFLTYFQNEAQLDKSGLPSDRFFAERPEGSVSTLKIQRTQQEDSAVYLCASSLVGGGGGGRRSTDTQYFGPGTRLTVL.

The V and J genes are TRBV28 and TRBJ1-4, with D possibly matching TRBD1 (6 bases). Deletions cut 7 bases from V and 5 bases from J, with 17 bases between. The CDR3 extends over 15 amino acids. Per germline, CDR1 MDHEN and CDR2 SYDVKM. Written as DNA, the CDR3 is TGTGCCAGCATAAAACAGGGTAGCGTAAATGAAAAACTGTTTTTT. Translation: CASIKQGSVNEKLFF.

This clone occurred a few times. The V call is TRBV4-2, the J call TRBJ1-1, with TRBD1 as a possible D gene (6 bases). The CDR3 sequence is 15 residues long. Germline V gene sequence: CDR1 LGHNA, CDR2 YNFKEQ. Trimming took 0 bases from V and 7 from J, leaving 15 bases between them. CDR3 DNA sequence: TGTGCCAGCAGCCAAGACCAGACAGGTCCTCTTGAAGCTTTCTTT. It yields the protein CASSQDQTGPLEAFF.

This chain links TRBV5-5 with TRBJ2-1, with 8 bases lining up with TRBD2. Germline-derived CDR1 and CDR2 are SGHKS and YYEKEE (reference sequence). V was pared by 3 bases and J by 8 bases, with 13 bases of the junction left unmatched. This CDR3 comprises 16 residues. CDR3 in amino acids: CASSSRDGGARDEQFF. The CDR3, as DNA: TGTGCCAGCAGCTCGCGGGACGGGGGGGCCCGAGATGAGCAGTTCTTC.

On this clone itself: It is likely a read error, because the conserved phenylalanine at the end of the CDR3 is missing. CDR3 amino acids: CASSSIAFQVAEAFL. The CDR3 nucleotides are TGTGCCAGTAGTTCTATCGCTTTCCAGGTTGCTGAAGCTTTCCTT. V and J are TRBV19 and TRBJ1-1; D gene uncertain. CDR3 length: 15 amino acids. Trimming took 5 bases from V and 6 from J, leaving 19 bases between them. CDR1 and CDR2 (germline): LNHDA, SQIVND (reference sequence).

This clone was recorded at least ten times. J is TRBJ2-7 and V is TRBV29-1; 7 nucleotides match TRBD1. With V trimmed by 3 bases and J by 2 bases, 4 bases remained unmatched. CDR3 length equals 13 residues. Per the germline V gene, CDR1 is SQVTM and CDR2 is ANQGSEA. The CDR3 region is CSVEAQGAYEQYF. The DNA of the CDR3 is TGCAGCGTTGAGGCGCAGGGGGCCTACGAGCAGTACTTC.

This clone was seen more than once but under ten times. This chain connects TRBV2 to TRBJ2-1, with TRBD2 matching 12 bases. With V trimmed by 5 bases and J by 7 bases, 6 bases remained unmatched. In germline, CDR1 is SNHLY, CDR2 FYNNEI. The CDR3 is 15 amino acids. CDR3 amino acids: CASSPTSGGRNEQFF. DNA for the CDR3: TGTGCCAGCAGTCCTACTAGCGGGGGGCGGAATGAGCAGTTCTTC.

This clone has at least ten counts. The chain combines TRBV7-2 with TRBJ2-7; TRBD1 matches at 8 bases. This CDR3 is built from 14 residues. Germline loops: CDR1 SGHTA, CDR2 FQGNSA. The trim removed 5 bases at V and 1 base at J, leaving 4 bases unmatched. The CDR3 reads CASSLGQESYEQYF. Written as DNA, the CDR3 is TGTGCCAGCAGCCTGGGACAGGAGTCCTACGAGCAGTACTTC.

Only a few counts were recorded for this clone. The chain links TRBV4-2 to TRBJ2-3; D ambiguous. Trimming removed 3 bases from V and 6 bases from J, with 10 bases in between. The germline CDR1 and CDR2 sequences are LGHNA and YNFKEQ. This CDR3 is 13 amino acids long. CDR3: CASSHEATDTQYF. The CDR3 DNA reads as TGTGCCAGCAGCCATGAAGCCACGGATACGCAGTATTTT.

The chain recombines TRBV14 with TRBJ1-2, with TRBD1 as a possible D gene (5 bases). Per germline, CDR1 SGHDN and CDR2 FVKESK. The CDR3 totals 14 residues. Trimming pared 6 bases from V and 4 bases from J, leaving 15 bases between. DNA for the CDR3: TGTGCCAGCAGACAGTCGGGGGGGACCTATGGCTACACCTTC. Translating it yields CASRQSGGTYGYTF. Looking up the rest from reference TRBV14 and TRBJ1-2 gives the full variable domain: EAGVTQFPSHSVIEKGQTVTLRCDPISGHDNLYWYRRVMGKEIKFLLHFVKESKQDESGMPNNRFLAERTGGTYSTLKVQPAELEDSGVYFCASRQSGGTYGYTFGSGTRLTVV.